The sequence of this T cell receptor (beta chain) was determined in a study of T cell changes during pregnancy in multiple sclerosis. Clones were read by immunoSEQ multiplex PCR, and TCRdb kept only the in-frame ones, dropping some. This sample has some 48,000 clones, with 80% to 90% found just once. The count of this clone is one. V lost 4 bases, J lost 0 bases, and 16 bases stayed unmatched. Germline assignment: CDR1 LGHNA and CDR2 YNFKEQ. The CDR3 sequence is 20 residues long. The V call is TRBV4-2, the J call TRBJ2-2; 8 bases are shared with TRBD2. Sequences were derived from CD8+ T cells from peripheral blood mononuclear cells, sampled in the second trimester of pregnancy. The source is a female donor with multiple sclerosis, enrolled in a pregnancy study. CDR3 region: CASSLPDGRGATTNTGELFF. The CDR3 nucleotides read TGTGCCAGCAGCCTCCCGGACGGGCGGGGGGCGACCACGAACACCGGGGAGCTGTTTTTT.